The T cell receptor beta chain described here comes from a study of Ad26.COV2.S vaccination and SARS-CoV-2 variants. Study background: Trial arm assignment for the donor was COV1001 Ad26.COV2.S. Each vaccinee took Ad26.COV2.S intramuscularly, once or twice 56 days apart.

Sample treatment: 19 received Ad26.COV2.S at low or high dose, single or two shots; roughly 5 received placebo; per-sample allocation not given. Samples came from day 63 after the first vaccine or placebo injection. Ad26.COV2.S expressed prefusion-stabilized spike from the original Wuhan strain. Clones were read by immunoSEQ multiplex PCR, and TCRdb kept only the in-frame ones, dropping some. This sample has around 250,000 clones, with around 87% found just once. Trimming shortened V by 1 base and J by 10 bases, and 20 bases separated the two germline ends. This CDR3 is 15 amino acids long. Germline V gene data show CDR1 as SGHRS and CDR2 as YFSETQ.

The sequence came from a person between 18 and 60 years old who received the Ad26.COV2.S COVID-19 vaccine or a placebo. The sample in question was peripheral blood, obtained in a trial of Ad26.COV2.S vaccine versus placebo. V usage is TRBV5-1 and J usage is TRBJ1-1; maybe TRBD1 (5 bases). In nucleotides, the CDR3 is TGCGCCAGCAGCTTGACGAGGGGTGGGAATCTAAGAGCTTTCTTT. This encodes CASSLTRGGNLRAFF.